These 2 T cell receptor beta chains originate from one sample sequenced in a study of human T cells and chemical hapten exposure. TCRdb re-derived calls from the RACE reads in MiXCR, one entry per CDR3 protein. The sample has some 100,000 distinct CDR3 sequences; about 9% are singletons. The time point here: patch test 2, 6 weeks after DPC sensitization. Documented treatment: therapeutic diphenylcyclopropenone sensitization with weekly scalp DPC. The input for sequencing was whole blood, taken in connection with sensitization to the hapten diphenylcyclopropenone (DPC). The receptor source for this set is a woman aged 35 to 49 with alopecia areata. Some clones in this sample may be carry-over from other donors' samples.

The rearrangement links TRBV29-1 to TRBJ1-1, with no clear D. V lost 4 bases to trimming and J lost 6 bases, with 9 bases between them. Germline lookup yields CDR1 SQVTM and CDR2 ANQGSEA. The CDR3 totals 11 residues. In DNA form, the CDR3 reads TGCAGCGTTGCGATCAGCTCTGAAGCTTTCTTT. Translating it yields CSVAISSEAFF.

There are many counts of this clonotype. This sequence joins TRBV15 and TRBJ1-5; weak D call: TRBD1 (5 bases). Per germline, CDR1 LNHNV and CDR2 YYDKDF (reference sequence). The CDR3 loop spans 12 amino acids. V was trimmed by 4 bases and J by 4 bases, leaving 5 bases between them. The CDR3 loop reads CATSTGNQPQHF. In DNA, the CDR3 is TGTGCCACCAGCACAGGGAATCAGCCCCAGCATTTT.